One and the same sample provided the 8 T cell receptor beta chains below, sequenced in a study of cytomegalovirus exposure and HLA in healthy donors. Sequenced by immunoSEQ multiplex PCR; TCRdb stores in-frame clones only, minus some. The sample has roughly 180,000 clones, 86% seen once. The sample comprised PBMCs. The receptors come from a man aged 30 to 39 in good health and CMV-seropositive.

The rearrangement joins TRBV6-5 to TRBJ2-3, with D uncertain. V lost 8 bases and J lost 0, with 9 bases in between. The CDR3 runs to 13 residues. CDR1 and CDR2 (germline): MNHEY, SVGAGI. This CDR3 reads CASGSSSTDTQYF. The DNA of the CDR3 is TGTGCCAGCGGTTCGAGCAGCACAGATACGCAGTATTTT.

V usage is TRBV5-6 and J usage is TRBJ2-7; 9 positions match TRBD1. Germline assignment: CDR1 SGHDT and CDR2 YYEEEE. V lost 3 bases, J lost 4 bases, and 2 bases stayed unmatched. This CDR3 is built from 13 residues. The CDR3 bases are TGTGCCAGCAGCTGGGACAGGGTTTACGAGCAGTACTTC. Amino acids: CASSWDRVYEQYF.

The chain couples TRBV29-1 to TRBJ2-3, with D perhaps TRBD2 (6 bases). In germline, CDR1 is SQVTM, CDR2 ANQGSEA. The CDR3 is 13 residues long. Trimming removed 6 bases at V and 2 bases at J, with 12 bases between. This CDR3 is CSVRESVTDTQYF. In DNA, the CDR3 is TGCAGCGTCCGGGAGTCCGTCACAGATACGCAGTATTTT.

The chain is built from TRBV7-2 and TRBJ2-7; 8 bases agree with TRBD1. Per the germline V gene, CDR1 is SGHTA and CDR2 is FQGNSA. The junction had 7 bases not matched to a gene; V was cut back by 6 bases and J by 6 bases. This CDR3 has 13 residues. The CDR3 sequence: CASSSIQGVEQYF. The DNA for the CDR3 is TGTGCCAGCAGTTCGATACAGGGGGTCGAGCAGTACTTC.

The chain combines TRBV7-3 with TRBJ2-3; D may be TRBD2 (6 bases). V was cut by 3 bases and J by 3 bases, with 16 bases left in between. The CDR3 covers 16 residues. Germline CDR1 is SGHTA and CDR2 is FQGTGA. CDR3 loop: CASSFGISRGTDTQYF. In DNA, the CDR3 is TGTGCCAGCAGCTTCGGGATCAGCCGGGGGACAGATACGCAGTATTTT.

The chain recombines TRBV28 with TRBJ2-7, with D possibly TRBD1 on 5 matching bases. Trimming cost V 4 bases and J 2 bases, with 18 bases left between them. CDR1 MDHEN and CDR2 SYDVKM come from the germline V gene. The CDR3 has 16 residues. The DNA of the CDR3 is TGTGCCAGCAGTTCATACTTGCAGGGTGACCCCTACGAGCAGTACTTC. Residues: CASSSYLQGDPYEQYF.

V and J are TRBV9 and TRBJ2-1, with TRBD2 identical over 7 bases. The CDR3 spans 16 residues. V gave up 0 bases and J gave up 9 bases; unmatched junction bases: 12. Germline V gene data show CDR1 as SGDLS and CDR2 as YYNGEE. This CDR3 is CASSVGLGRASGEQFF. DNA of the CDR3: TGTGCCAGCAGCGTAGGACTTGGGAGGGCCAGCGGTGAGCAGTTCTTC.

The rearrangement uses TRBV27 and TRBJ2-5, with TRBD2 identical over 10 bases. Germline V gives CDR1 MNHEY, CDR2 SMNVEV (reference sequence). V shed 3 bases and J 3 bases; nucleotides not matched to a gene: 10. CDR3 size: 17 residues. CDR3 sequence reads: CASSFSRGLAFKETQYF. CDR3 DNA sequence: TGTGCCAGCAGTTTCTCTCGGGGACTAGCGTTTAAAGAGACCCAGTACTTC.